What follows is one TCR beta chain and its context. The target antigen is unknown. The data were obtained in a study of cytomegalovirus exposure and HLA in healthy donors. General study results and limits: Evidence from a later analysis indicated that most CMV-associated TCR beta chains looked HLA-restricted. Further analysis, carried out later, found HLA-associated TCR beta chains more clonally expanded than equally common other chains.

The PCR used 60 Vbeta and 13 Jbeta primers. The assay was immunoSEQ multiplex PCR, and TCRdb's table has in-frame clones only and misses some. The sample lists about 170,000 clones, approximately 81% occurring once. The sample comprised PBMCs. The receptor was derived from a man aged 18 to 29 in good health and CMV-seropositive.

CDR3 nucleotide sequence: TGTGCCACCAAAGACAGGGGGCAAAACACTGAAGCTTTCTTT. It codes for CATKDRGQNTEAFF. The chain is built from TRBV27 and TRBJ1-1, with 10 bases that match TRBD1. J lost 2 bases, V lost 10 bases, and 7 bases had no gene match. The CDR3 totals 14 residues. Germline V gives CDR1 MNHEY, CDR2 SMNVEV (reference sequence).